This passage covers 26 T cell receptor beta chains from one sample sequenced in a study of regulatory T cells in long-lasting Graves disease. Arm-PCR with iRepertoire HTBI primers amplified the CDR3 regions for these TCR beta libraries. TCRdb itself ran the multiplex PCR reads through MiXCR, one entry per CDR3 protein. The sample includes 400,000 to 450,000 distinct CDR3 sequences, 15% of them seen just once. The time point: newly diagnosed GD, antithyroid drugs for less than 3 months. Extracted PBMC RNA gave rise to the TCR library. A further study also used this sample, focusing on T cells in Graves' hyperthyroidism and ophthalmopathy.

Here the sequenced sample was peripheral blood mononuclear cells (PBMCs), taken at new diagnosis, from a patient treated with antithyroid drugs. These receptors originate from a woman in her 30s with Graves disease.

The CDR3 here is CASSPDTGPSGDTQYF. Written as DNA, the CDR3 is TGTGCCAGCAGCCCGGACACCGGGCCCTCGGGGGATACGCAGTATTTT. This chain connects TRBV5-6 to TRBJ2-3; D assignment may be TRBD1 or TRBD2 (5 bases each). V lost 4 bases and J 6 bases, leaving 21 bases between the germline ends. The CDR3 sequence is 16 residues long. Per germline, CDR1 SGHDT and CDR2 YYEEEE. Full variable domain (rest looked up from reference TRBV5-6 and TRBJ2-3): DAGVTQSPTHLIKTRGQQVTLRCSPKSGHDTVSWYQQALGQGPQFIFQYYEEEERQRGNFPDRFSGHQFPNYSSELNVNALLLGDSALYLCASSPDTGPSGDTQYFGPGTRLTVL.

This clonotype was recorded at least ten times. This chain connects TRBV5-8 to TRBJ2-7; D is unresolved. The CDR3 is made up of 14 amino acids. Germline CDR1 and CDR2: SGHTS and YDEGEE. The germline V and J ends were trimmed by 3 bases and 0 bases, with 10 bases remaining between them. The CDR3 bases are TGTGCCAGCAGCTCCCTCGTAAGCTCCTACGAGCAGTACTTC. As protein: CASSSLVSSYEQYF.

This clonotype showed up just a few times. This chain connects TRBV20-1 to TRBJ1-6; maybe TRBD1 (6 bases). V lost 3 bases to trimming and J lost 8 bases, with 11 bases between them. The CDR3 is made up of 13 amino acids. In germline, CDR1 is DFQATT, CDR2 SNEGSKA (reference sequence). CDR3 nucleotide sequence: TGCAGTGCTAGTGTACAGGGTCATTCACCCCTCCACTTT. It codes for CSASVQGHSPLHF.

This clonotype was seen only a few times. V gene TRBV5-4 combines with J gene TRBJ2-1, with 7 bases identical to TRBD2. CDR3 length: 14 residues. Germline CDR1 and CDR2: SGHNT and YYREEE (reference sequence). V shed 0 bases, J shed 4 bases, and the junction held 1 base outside the gene matches. The CDR3 DNA is TGTGCCAGCAGCTTGGGGACTAGATACAATGAGCAGTTCTTC. Amino acids: CASSLGTRYNEQFF.

This clonotype turned up a few times. V is TRBV5-1 and J is TRBJ2-7; TRBD2 might be the D (6 bases). Trimming took off 4 bases at V and 0 bases at J, with 14 bases between the two ends. Germline V gene sequence: CDR1 SGHRS, CDR2 YFSETQ. The CDR3 has 15 residues. Written as DNA, the CDR3 is TGCGCCAGCAGCGGTGGAGGGTCCCTCTCCTACGAGCAGTACTTC. As protein: CASSGGGSLSYEQYF.

V gene TRBV6-2 or TRBV6-3 combines with J gene TRBJ1-4; maybe TRBD1 (5 bases). The CDR3 has 11 amino acids. Germline-derived CDR1 and CDR2 are MNHEY and SVGEGT. Trimming shortened V by 8 bases and J by 8 bases, and 9 bases separated the two germline ends. CDR3 DNA sequence: TGTGCCAGCGGGTACAGGGAAAAACTGTTTTTT. It translates to CASGYREKLFF.

This clonotype has a count of ten or more. The rearrangement joins TRBV11-1 to TRBJ1-1; 8 positions agree with TRBD1. After removal of 3 bases from V and 7 bases from J, the junction contained 7 bases not matched to a gene. The CDR3 has 14 amino acids. Germline-derived CDR1 and CDR2 are SGHAT and FQDESV (reference sequence). The CDR3 is CASSFLTGVDEAFF. The CDR3 bases are TGTGCCAGCAGCTTTTTGACAGGGGTCGATGAAGCTTTCTTT.

This clonotype was seen ten or more times. V is TRBV9 and J is TRBJ2-7; TRBD1 aligns across 8 bases. Losses at the gene ends were 3 bases for V and 2 bases for J; bases not matched to a gene: 7. The length of the CDR3 is 15 residues. CDR1 and CDR2 (germline): SGDLS, YYNGEE. The CDR3 region is CASSASGTGAYEQYF. CDR3 nucleotides: TGTGCCAGCAGCGCCTCCGGGACAGGAGCCTACGAGCAGTACTTC.

This clonotype was seen only a few times. The gene calls are TRBV5-1 and TRBJ2-5, with TRBD1 matching over 9 bases. Germline V gives CDR1 SGHRS, CDR2 YFSETQ. The V gene end was trimmed by 2 bases and the J gene end by 6 bases; junction bases not matched to a gene: 8. The CDR3 extends over 15 amino acids. In DNA form, the CDR3 reads TGCGCCAGCAGCTTTGGGACAGGGACCCCTCAGACCCAGTACTTC. This codes for CASSFGTGTPQTQYF.

The chain uses TRBV7-9 and TRBJ2-4; no firm D call. Per the germline V gene, CDR1 is SEHNR and CDR2 is FQNEAQ (reference sequence). The ends were cut back, 6 bases at V and 6 bases at J, with 9 bases in the middle. The CDR3 runs 12 residues. As DNA, the CDR3 is TGTGCCAGCAGTATTGAGACAAACATTCAGTACTTC. Protein sequence: CASSIETNIQYF.

The chain is built from TRBV30 and TRBJ1-1, with 7 positions matching TRBD1. The CDR3 loop spans 14 amino acids. From germline, CDR1 is GTSNPN and CDR2 SVGIG (reference sequence). V dropped 0 bases and J dropped 6; count of bases not matched to a gene: 7. The CDR3 loop is CAWSVFGTEAEAFF. DNA of the CDR3: TGTGCCTGGAGTGTATTCGGGACAGAAGCTGAAGCTTTCTTT.

This clonotype was seen many times. The J gene is TRBJ1-4, the V gene TRBV11-1, with D possibly being TRBD1 (6 bases). This CDR3 contains 15 residues. Germline V lookup: CDR1 SGHAT, CDR2 FQDESV (reference sequence). V lost 5 bases, J lost 11 bases, and 21 bases lay in between. This chain's CDR3 is CASSPRGGYPEKLFF. The CDR3 DNA reads as TGTGCCAGCAGCCCACGGGGGGGCTACCCCGAGAAACTGTTTTTT.

The gene calls are TRBV24-1 and TRBJ2-5, with D possibly being TRBD1 (5 bases). V lost 8 bases and J 5 bases, leaving 17 bases between the germline ends. Per the germline V gene, CDR1 is KGHDR and CDR2 is SFDVKD. The CDR3 is made up of 14 amino acids. As DNA, the CDR3 is TGTGCCACCACGGATCCAGGGCTGGGTGAGACCCAGTACTTC. This gives the protein CATTDPGLGETQYF.

This clonotype was observed many times. This sequence joins TRBV2 and TRBJ2-7; tentative D call: TRBD2 (5 bases). The length of the CDR3 is 13 residues. Germline V lookup: CDR1 SNHLY, CDR2 FYNNEI. Trimming took 3 bases from V and 4 from J, leaving 10 bases between them. In nucleotides, the CDR3 is TGTGCCAGCAGTGATGAGGGTTTGTACGAGCAGTACTTC. Its protein product is CASSDEGLYEQYF.

This clonotype has a count of ten or more. The chain joins TRBV2 to TRBJ2-7, with 8 bases matching TRBD1. This CDR3 is built from 15 residues. CDR1 and CDR2 (germline): SNHLY, FYNNEI. With V trimmed by 3 bases and J by 3 bases, 7 bases remained unmatched. The CDR3 coding sequence is TGTGCCAGCAGTGACCACGACAGGGGCGACTACGAGCAGTACTTC. Its translation: CASSDHDRGDYEQYF.

Details on this clonotype: A clone one base away is much larger, so this may be a read error. The conserved closing phenylalanine or tryptophan is absent in this CDR3, likely reflecting a read error. This rearrangement joins TRBV5-1 to TRBJ2-7, with 8 bases aligning to TRBD1. CDR3 length: 13 amino acids. Germline V CDR1 and CDR2: SGHRS, YFSETQ. The V gene end was trimmed by 2 bases and the J gene end by 9 bases; junction bases not matched to a gene: 7. CDR3 sequence reads: CASSFTDRERQYL. DNA for the CDR3: TGCGCCAGCAGCTTCACGGACAGGGAACGGCAGTACCTC.

This clonotype was recorded at least ten times. The chain is built from TRBV28 and TRBJ2-3; no reliable D call. V lost 3 bases to trimming and J lost 4 bases, with 14 bases between them. CDR3 length: 15 amino acids. Germline CDR1 and CDR2: MDHEN and SYDVKM. The CDR3 bases are TGTGCCAGCAGTTTCCCCCCTTATAGGGCAGATACGCAGTATTTT. Amino acids: CASSFPPYRADTQYF.

With respect to this clonotype: This may come from a read error, since a much larger clone is one base off. The chain joins TRBV2 to TRBJ2-7; 11 bases are shared with TRBD2. V shed 0 bases, J shed 7 bases, and the junction held 14 bases outside the gene matches. There are 18 residues in the CDR3. Germline V gives CDR1 SNHLY, CDR2 FYNNEI. The CDR3 DNA reads as TGTGCCAGCAGTGAAGCGGAACTAGCGGGAGTAGGATACAATGAGCAGTACTTC. Translation: CASSEAELAGVGYNEQYF.

This clonotype was detected many times. V usage is TRBV29-1 and J usage is TRBJ1-2; D unclear. V was shortened by 1 base and J by 0 bases, with 6 bases between the two germline ends. This CDR3 has 13 residues. CDR1 and CDR2 (germline): SQVTM, ANQGSEA. CDR3 nucleotides: TGCAGCGTTGAAGGCAAGGCTAACTATGGCTACACCTTC. Protein: CSVEGKANYGYTF. Filled out from reference TRBV29-1 and TRBJ1-2, the complete variable domain reads SAVISQKPSRDICQRGTSLTIQCQVDSQVTMMFWYRQQPGQSLTLIATANQGSEATYESGFVIDKFPISRPNLTFSTLTVSNMSPEDSSIYLCSVEGKANYGYTFGSGTRLTVV.

This clonotype turned up a few times. CDR3 residues: CASSSPRGIGYEQYF. CDR3 sequence (DNA): TGTGCCAGCAGTTCTCCCAGGGGGATCGGCTACGAGCAGTACTTC. The chain has TRBV25-1 and TRBJ2-7, with 7 bases aligning to TRBD1. Germline CDR1 reads MGHDK; CDR2 reads SYGVNS. This CDR3 is 15 amino acids long. Trimming cost V 5 bases and J 3 bases; bases outside gene matches: 10.

This clonotype was detected many times. The chain recombines TRBV27 with TRBJ1-5; D gene uncertain. CDR3 length: 16 amino acids. Germline CDR1 is MNHEY and CDR2 is SMNVEV (reference sequence). The V end was cut by 5 bases, the J end by 0 bases, with 14 bases between. The CDR3 nucleotides are TGTGCCAGCAGTCCCCATGGGGTCTATAGCAATCAGCCCCAGCATTTT. Translating gives CASSPHGVYSNQPQHF.

The V gene is TRBV10-1, the J gene TRBJ1-2; D is possibly TRBD1 (6 bases). Germline CDR1 is WNHNN and CDR2 is SYGVQD (reference sequence). Trimming shortened V by 6 bases and J by 6 bases, and 11 bases separated the two germline ends. The CDR3 runs 12 residues. The CDR3 DNA follows: TGCGCCAGCAGAGTCACAGGGAATGGCTACACCTTC. This gives the protein CASRVTGNGYTF.

As for this clonotype: With a much larger clone just one base away, this may be a read error. The genes are TRBV29-1 and TRBJ2-7; 8 bases match TRBD1. Germline V lookup: CDR1 SQVTM, CDR2 ANQGSEA. The CDR3 is 15 amino acids. The V and J ends lost 5 bases and 2 bases, in that order; junction bases with no gene match: 11. CDR3 loop: CSVSERRDRPYEQYF. The DNA for the CDR3 is TGCAGCGTTTCAGAGAGAAGGGACAGGCCCTACGAGCAGTACTTC.

This clonotype was observed a handful of times. The rearrangement joins TRBV7-3 to TRBJ2-1, with TRBD2 as a possible D gene (6 bases). Trimming took 5 bases from V and 1 from J, leaving 18 bases between them. The CDR3 loop spans 17 amino acids. Germline CDR1 SGHTA, CDR2 FQGTGA. The CDR3 is CASSVRLGGGSYNEQFF. The CDR3 coding sequence is TGTGCCAGCAGCGTCCGACTGGGGGGAGGATCCTACAATGAGCAGTTCTTC. The full variable domain, with the rest looked up from reference TRBV7-3 and TRBJ2-1, is GAGVSQTPSNKVTEKGKYVELRCDPISGHTALYWYRQSLGQGPEFLIYFQGTGAADDSGLPNDRFFAVRPEGSVSTLKIQRTERGDSAVYLCASSVRLGGGSYNEQFFGPGTRLTVL.

The table lists this clonotype with a few counts. The chain couples TRBV7-2 to TRBJ2-2, with 7 bases lining up with TRBD2. The V segment lost 4 bases and the J segment 3 bases; nucleotides outside the gene matches: 8. The CDR3 consists of 16 residues. Germline V gives CDR1 SGHTA, CDR2 FQGNSA. CDR3 loop: CASSSPGGRDTGELFF. The CDR3 DNA is TGTGCCAGCAGCTCCCCGGGAGGCCGAGACACCGGGGAGCTGTTTTTT.

This clonotype showed up many times. CDR3 amino acids: CASSLFDHHSNQPQHF. The CDR3, as DNA: TGTGCCAGCAGCTTATTCGATCACCACAGCAATCAGCCCCAGCATTTT. The chain recombines TRBV5-6 with TRBJ1-5, with D unresolved. The CDR3 extends over 16 amino acids. Germline values: CDR1 SGHDT, CDR2 YYEEEE. Trimming removed 2 bases at V and 1 base at J, with 13 bases between.